This T cell receptor (beta chain) was identified in a study of beta chain features in type 1 diabetes. Turning to the study itself: Patients looked much like healthy donors when it came to age, gender and cell yields.

With 3 bases clipped from V and 7 bases from J, the junction kept 12 bases outside the gene matches. This CDR3 spans 15 amino acids. In germline, CDR1 is GTSNPN, CDR2 SVGIG (reference sequence). This clone has a handful of counts. The entirety of the isolated RNA underwent reverse transcription, so expressed TCRB transcripts were sequenced. Sequencing was performed with immunoSEQ multiplex PCR; in TCRdb, only in-frame clones are kept and a portion is missing. The profile shows hundreds of thousands of clones, 30% of them singletons. This chain links TRBV30 with TRBJ1-5, with 7 nucleotides matching TRBD1. The sequence came from a young man in good health. The sequencing sample was made of naive CD4+ T cells from blood. CDR3 amino acids: CAWSKGAPGAQPQHF. The CDR3 DNA follows: TGTGCCTGGAGCAAGGGGGCGCCGGGAGCCCAGCCCCAGCATTTT.